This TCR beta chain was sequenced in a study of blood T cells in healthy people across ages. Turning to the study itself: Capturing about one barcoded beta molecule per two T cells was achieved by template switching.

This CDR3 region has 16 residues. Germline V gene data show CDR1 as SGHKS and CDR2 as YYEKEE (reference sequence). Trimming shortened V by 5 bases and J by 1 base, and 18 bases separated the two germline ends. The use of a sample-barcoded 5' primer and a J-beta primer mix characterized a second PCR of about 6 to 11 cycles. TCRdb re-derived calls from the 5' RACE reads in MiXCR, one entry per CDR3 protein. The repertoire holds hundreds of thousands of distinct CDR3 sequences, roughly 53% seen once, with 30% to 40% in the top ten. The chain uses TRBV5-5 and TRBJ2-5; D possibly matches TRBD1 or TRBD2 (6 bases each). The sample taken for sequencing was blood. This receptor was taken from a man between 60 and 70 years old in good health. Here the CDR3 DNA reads TGTGCCAGCAGTCTTAACGGGGGCAGTTTCCAAGAGACCCAGTACTTC. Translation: CASSLNGGSFQETQYF.